This T cell receptor (beta chain) was identified during a study of T cells in Graves' hyperthyroidism and ophthalmopathy. Study details: Peripheral blood specimens were obtained at initial diagnosis, prior to any treatment.

Amplification targeted TCR beta CDR3 regions from RNA transcripts. The TCR CDR3 was amplified in a first-round RT-PCR using the HTBI primer set. One entry per CDR3 protein, called by TCRdb with MiXCR from the multiplex PCR reads. The profile covers a few hundred thousand distinct CDR3 sequences, with 15% to 17% appearing a single time and less than 9.5% taken by the ten largest. Whole-study results and caveats: Progression to ophthalmopathy was predicted a median of 6.5 months early. Stable hyperthyroidism was told apart from ophthalmopathy by a model built on 13 V-J features.

Newly diagnosed hyperthyroidism patients aged 18 to 65 years had disease lasting under 2 months. This clonotype was seen ten or more times. The antigen remains undetermined. CDR3 length: 17 amino acids. The V segment lost 0 bases and the J segment 6 bases; nucleotides outside the gene matches: 8. From germline, CDR1 is LGHDT and CDR2 YNNKEL (reference sequence). This receptor was identified in a woman aged 30 to 39 with Graves' hyperthyroidism. The chain carries TRBV3-1 and TRBJ2-2; 9 nucleotides agree with TRBD2. Sequencing was carried out using blood. The CDR3 nucleotides read TGTGCCAGCAGCCAAGATCTAGCGGGATTCCTGGCCGGGGAGCTGTTTTTT. It yields the protein CASSQDLAGFLAGELFF.